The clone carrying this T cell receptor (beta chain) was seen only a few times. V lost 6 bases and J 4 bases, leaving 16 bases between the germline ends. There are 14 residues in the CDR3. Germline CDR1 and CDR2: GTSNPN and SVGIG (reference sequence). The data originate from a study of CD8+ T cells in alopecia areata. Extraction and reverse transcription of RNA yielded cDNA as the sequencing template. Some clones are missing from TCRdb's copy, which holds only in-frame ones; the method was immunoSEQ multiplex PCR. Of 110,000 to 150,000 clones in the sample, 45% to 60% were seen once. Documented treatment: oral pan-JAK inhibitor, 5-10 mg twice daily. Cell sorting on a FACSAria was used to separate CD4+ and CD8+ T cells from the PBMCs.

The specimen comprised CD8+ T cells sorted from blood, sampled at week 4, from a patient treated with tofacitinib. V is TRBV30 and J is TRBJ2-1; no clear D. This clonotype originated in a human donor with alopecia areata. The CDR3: CACSELKIYNEQFF. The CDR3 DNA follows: TGTGCCTGCTCCGAACTGAAAATTTACAATGAGCAGTTCTTC. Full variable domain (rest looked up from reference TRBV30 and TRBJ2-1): SQTIHQWPATLVQPVGSPLSLECTVEGTSNPNLYWYRQAAGRGLQLLFYSVGIGQISSEVPQNLSASRPQDRQFILSSKKLLLSDSGFYLCACSELKIYNEQFFGPGTRLTVL.